This T cell receptor (beta chain) is drawn from a study of vaccination effects on CD4 cells after COVID-19. Findings of the study overall: Healthy vaccinees showed cross-reactivity with common cold coronaviruses in only 1 of 255 vaccine-induced clones. Clones that were induced by infection or by vaccine showed marked contraction late after vaccination.

V was trimmed by 0 bases and J by 6 bases, leaving 7 bases between them. The germline gives CDR1 MNHEY, CDR2 SVGAGI. This CDR3 is 13 amino acids long. Remarks on this clone: Its antigen is not known.

Profiled with immunoSEQ multiplex PCR; TCRdb holds only in-frame clones, not every one. Of some 30,000 clones in the sample, roughly 80% were seen once. Ahead of sequencing, the ViraFEST assay grew antigen-specific CD4+ T cells using viral peptide pools. After about 10 days in culture, the CD4+ T cells were isolated. Vaccine administered to participants consisted of two doses of either BNT162b2 or mRNA-1273. The sequence derives from a human donor who received a COVID-19 vaccine. Some clones in this sample may be carry-over from other donors' samples. The input for sequencing was CD4+ T cells from PBMCs cultured with SARS-CoV-2 spike peptides, taken after COVID-19 vaccination. The chain employs TRBV6-5 and TRBJ2-3; no definite D call. The CDR3 reads CASSYSLEDTQYF. The CDR3 bases are TGTGCCAGCAGTTACTCCCTTGAGGATACGCAGTATTTT.